This is a list of T cell receptor beta chains from one sample in a study of CD8 T cells in Susac syndrome. TCRdb reprocessed the immunoSEQ multiplex PCR reads with MiXCR, giving one entry per CDR3 protein. Seen here are roughly 200,000 distinct CDR3 sequences, about 95% observed once, and the top ten hold 0.085% to 0.13%. Sequencing used CD4+ T cells from PBMCs. Receptor source: a human donor in good health. The CDR3 runs from the conserved cysteine through the conserved F or W. Each record gives: J gene, V gene, D gene, clone size, CDR3 DNA, CDR3 protein. The D gene is left open where the match is weak. Some rows have no size entry. The others give once, few or many, or a class for an expanded clone.

j_call: TRBJ2-7
v_call: TRBV10-2
d_call: TRBD2
clone_size: .
cdr3_nt: TGCGCCCCCCAGCGGGACCGAGGGACGGACGAGCAGTACTTC
cdr3_aa: CAPQRDRGTDEQYF

j_call: TRBJ2-1
v_call: TRBV4-3
d_call: .
clone_size: .
cdr3_nt: TGCGCCAGCAGCCAAGGCTACGATGAGCAGTTCTTC
cdr3_aa: CASSQGYDEQFF

j_call: TRBJ1-5
v_call: TRBV20-1
d_call: TRBD1
clone_size: .
cdr3_nt: TGCAGTGCTGGACAGGGGGTCGGGAATCAGCCCCAGCATTTT
cdr3_aa: CSAGQGVGNQPQHF

j_call: TRBJ2-5
v_call: TRBV20-1
d_call: TRBD2
clone_size: .
cdr3_nt: TGCAGTGCTGGGACTAGCGGGAGTTGGGAGACCCAGTACTTC
cdr3_aa: CSAGTSGSWETQYF

j_call: TRBJ2-2
v_call: TRBV7-9
d_call: TRBD2
clone_size: .
cdr3_nt: TGTGCCAGCAGCCCCCTAGCGGAGGGAAACACCGGGGAGCTGTTTTTT
cdr3_aa: CASSPLAEGNTGELFF

j_call: TRBJ1-5
v_call: TRBV12-3/TRBV12-4
d_call: .
clone_size: .
cdr3_nt: TGTGCCAGCAGTCCCCTTGAGGCTCAGCCCCAGCATTTT
cdr3_aa: CASSPLEAQPQHF

j_call: TRBJ2-2
v_call: TRBV12-3/TRBV12-4
d_call: .
clone_size: .
cdr3_nt: TGTGCCAGCAGTTTCCGTAGCGGAACGAACACCGGGGAGCTGTTTTTT
cdr3_aa: CASSFRSGTNTGELFF

j_call: TRBJ2-7
v_call: TRBV27
d_call: .
clone_size: .
cdr3_nt: TGTGCCAGCAGTCCCCGAATGCGGGTTCCCTCCTACGAGCAGTACTTC
cdr3_aa: CASSPRMRVPSYEQYF

j_call: TRBJ2-7
v_call: TRBV12-3/TRBV12-4
d_call: .
clone_size: .
cdr3_nt: TGTGCCAGCAGTTTGGGAGGATGGCGGGAACTCTACGAGCAGTACTTC
cdr3_aa: CASSLGGWRELYEQYF

j_call: TRBJ2-5
v_call: TRBV12-3/TRBV12-4
d_call: .
clone_size: .
cdr3_nt: TGTGCCAGCAGGCTGCAAGAGACCCAGTACTTC
cdr3_aa: CASRLQETQYF

j_call: TRBJ1-2
v_call: TRBV23-1
d_call: .
clone_size: .
cdr3_nt: TGCGCCAGCAGTCAATTTGAGTCAGGGGTATGGTATGGCTACACCTTC
cdr3_aa: CASSQFESGVWYGYTF

j_call: TRBJ2-3
v_call: TRBV9
d_call: .
clone_size: .
cdr3_nt: TGTGCCAGCAGCGTAGCTGTAAGAATGCGTACAGATACGCAGTATTTT
cdr3_aa: CASSVAVRMRTDTQYF

j_call: TRBJ1-2
v_call: TRBV30
d_call: TRBD1
clone_size: once
cdr3_nt: TGTGCCTGTGGCGCCGGACAGGGCGCCGTGGGCTACACCTTC
cdr3_aa: CACGAGQGAVGYTF

j_call: TRBJ2-6
v_call: TRBV5-1
d_call: .
clone_size: .
cdr3_nt: TGCGCCAGCAGCTCCCGGGGGTCAAGCGAACCTGGGGCCAACGTCCTGACTTTC
cdr3_aa: CASSSRGSSEPGANVLTF

j_call: TRBJ2-7
v_call: TRBV29-1
d_call: .
clone_size: .
cdr3_nt: TGCAGCGCTGGGGAGGTCGGAGCCTACGAGCAGTACTTC
cdr3_aa: CSAGEVGAYEQYF

j_call: TRBJ2-7
v_call: TRBV11-1
d_call: TRBD2
clone_size: .
cdr3_nt: TGTGCCAGCAGCACAGGACTAGCGGGAGGGGCCTTCGAGCAGTACTTC
cdr3_aa: CASSTGLAGGAFEQYF

j_call: TRBJ1-1
v_call: TRBV18
d_call: .
clone_size: .
cdr3_nt: TGTGCCAGCTCACCACCGATTTTGAACACTGAAGCTTTCTTT
cdr3_aa: CASSPPILNTEAFF

j_call: TRBJ2-1
v_call: TRBV2
d_call: TRBD2
clone_size: .
cdr3_nt: TGTGCCAGCAGCCAGACTAGCGGGAGGGTCGGGGAGCAGTTCTTC
cdr3_aa: CASSQTSGRVGEQFF

j_call: TRBJ2-1
v_call: TRBV27
d_call: .
clone_size: .
cdr3_nt: TGTGCCAGCAGAAGTAACAATGAGCAGTTCTTC
cdr3_aa: CASRSNNEQFF

j_call: TRBJ2-7
v_call: TRBV20-1
d_call: TRBD2
clone_size: once
cdr3_nt: TGCAGTGCTAGAGTAGCGGGAGTTCTCGAGCAGTACTTC
cdr3_aa: CSARVAGVLEQYF

j_call: TRBJ1-1
v_call: TRBV13
d_call: .
clone_size: .
cdr3_nt: TGTGCCAGCGTTGGAGTCGGGACTGAAGCTTTCTTT
cdr3_aa: CASVGVGTEAFF

j_call: TRBJ2-6
v_call: TRBV27
d_call: TRBD1
clone_size: .
cdr3_nt: TGTGCCAGCAGTACCCAGGGGGTAGGGGCCAACGTCCTGACTTTC
cdr3_aa: CASSTQGVGANVLTF

j_call: TRBJ1-5
v_call: TRBV19
d_call: .
clone_size: .
cdr3_nt: TGTGCCAGTAGATCTGGGGATAGGGGGAGCAATCAGCCCCAGCATTTT
cdr3_aa: CASRSGDRGSNQPQHF

j_call: TRBJ2-1
v_call: TRBV11-2
d_call: TRBD2
clone_size: .
cdr3_nt: TGTGCCAGCAGCCAGGGACTAGTGGAGTTCTTC
cdr3_aa: CASSQGLVEFF

j_call: TRBJ2-2
v_call: TRBV30
d_call: .
clone_size: .
cdr3_nt: TGTGCCTGGAGTGTGGCCCCCGGGGAGCTGTTTTTT
cdr3_aa: CAWSVAPGELFF

j_call: TRBJ2-1
v_call: TRBV5-4
d_call: .
clone_size: .
cdr3_nt: TGTGCCAGCAGCTTGGGTCTAGTGGTTGAGCAGTTCTTC
cdr3_aa: CASSLGLVVEQFF

j_call: TRBJ2-5
v_call: TRBV7-2
d_call: .
clone_size: .
cdr3_nt: TGTGCCAGCAGCTACGACGGTAGGGTCAGGGAGACCCAGTACTTC
cdr3_aa: CASSYDGRVRETQYF

j_call: TRBJ2-1
v_call: TRBV5-1
d_call: TRBD2
clone_size: .
cdr3_nt: TGCGCCAGCAAACCATACGGGAGGAGCTCCTACAATGAGCAGTTCTTC
cdr3_aa: CASKPYGRSSYNEQFF

j_call: TRBJ2-7
v_call: TRBV30
d_call: .
clone_size: .
cdr3_nt: TGTGCCTGGAGTGGTGGGAGTAACTCCTACGAGCAGTACTTC
cdr3_aa: CAWSGGSNSYEQYF

j_call: TRBJ2-5
v_call: TRBV14
d_call: .
clone_size: .
cdr3_nt: TGTGCCAGCAGCCAAGAGGGGACGGGTCAAGAGACCCAGTACTTC
cdr3_aa: CASSQEGTGQETQYF

j_call: TRBJ1-5
v_call: TRBV29-1
d_call: .
clone_size: .
cdr3_nt: TGCAGCGTTGGAGGCAGCGATCAGCCCCAGCATTTT
cdr3_aa: CSVGGSDQPQHF

j_call: TRBJ2-1
v_call: TRBV9
d_call: .
clone_size: once
cdr3_nt: TGTGCCAGCAGCGTAGAGGGGGTAAACAATGAGCAGTTCTTC
cdr3_aa: CASSVEGVNNEQFF

j_call: TRBJ1-5
v_call: TRBV25-1
d_call: .
clone_size: .
cdr3_nt: TGTGCCAGCAGTGAACTGGGCAGAGGCAATCAGCCCCAGCATTTT
cdr3_aa: CASSELGRGNQPQHF

j_call: TRBJ2-7
v_call: TRBV30
d_call: .
clone_size: .
cdr3_nt: TGTGCCTGGAGTGAATCATACGAGCAGTACTTC
cdr3_aa: CAWSESYEQYF

j_call: TRBJ1-2
v_call: TRBV30
d_call: .
clone_size: .
cdr3_nt: TGTGCCTGGAGTGTCGGAGGGTACTACACCTTC
cdr3_aa: CAWSVGGYYTF

j_call: TRBJ2-7
v_call: TRBV3-1
d_call: .
clone_size: few
cdr3_nt: TGTGCCAGCAGTTACTCTTACGAGCAGTACTTC
cdr3_aa: CASSYSYEQYF

j_call: TRBJ2-5
v_call: TRBV7-2
d_call: .
clone_size: .
cdr3_nt: TGTGCCAGCAGCTTAATTTACCTACGGACTGAGACCCAGTACTTC
cdr3_aa: CASSLIYLRTETQYF

j_call: TRBJ1-5
v_call: TRBV6-2/TRBV6-3
d_call: .
clone_size: .
cdr3_nt: TGTGCCAGCAGTCAACAGGGATATCAGCCCCAGCATTTT
cdr3_aa: CASSQQGYQPQHF

j_call: TRBJ2-4
v_call: TRBV9
d_call: TRBD1
clone_size: .
cdr3_nt: TGTGCCAGCAGCCCCCCGGGACAGGGGAACATTCAGTACTTC
cdr3_aa: CASSPPGQGNIQYF

j_call: TRBJ2-2
v_call: TRBV15
d_call: .
clone_size: once
cdr3_nt: TGTGCCACCAGCAGCGTCCTCGGGGGAGTACAGGGGGAGCTGTTTTTT
cdr3_aa: CATSSVLGGVQGELFF

j_call: TRBJ2-7
v_call: TRBV7-9
d_call: .
clone_size: .
cdr3_nt: TGTGCCAGCAGCTTAGCGCGGGTAGCCTACGAGCAGTACTTC
cdr3_aa: CASSLARVAYEQYF

j_call: TRBJ1-2
v_call: TRBV25-1
d_call: .
clone_size: .
cdr3_nt: TGTGCCAGCAGTGAAACAGGTTCAGTCTATGGCTACACCTTC
cdr3_aa: CASSETGSVYGYTF

j_call: TRBJ2-5
v_call: TRBV28
d_call: .
clone_size: .
cdr3_nt: TGTGCCAGCAGTTTCAGCGTAGGACAAGAGACCCAGTACTTC
cdr3_aa: CASSFSVGQETQYF

j_call: TRBJ2-2
v_call: TRBV29-1
d_call: .
clone_size: .
cdr3_nt: TGCAGCGTGGGATCTAGGCGTGGCGGGGAGCTGTTTTTT
cdr3_aa: CSVGSRRGGELFF

j_call: TRBJ2-2
v_call: TRBV16
d_call: TRBD2
clone_size: once
cdr3_nt: TGTGCCAGCAGCCAAACTAGCGGGAGAACCGGGGAGCTGTTTTTT
cdr3_aa: CASSQTSGRTGELFF

j_call: TRBJ2-5
v_call: TRBV4-3
d_call: .
clone_size: .
cdr3_nt: TGCGCCAGCAGCCAAGACGCCAGGACAGAAGAGACCCAGTACTTC
cdr3_aa: CASSQDARTEETQYF

j_call: TRBJ2-7
v_call: TRBV30
d_call: TRBD1
clone_size: .
cdr3_nt: TGTGCCTGGAGTAAAGACAGGGGCTACGAGCAGTACTTC
cdr3_aa: CAWSKDRGYEQYF

j_call: TRBJ1-2
v_call: TRBV30
d_call: .
clone_size: .
cdr3_nt: TGTGCCTTGGGGGACTCAGCCGTAGTGAGCTACACCTTC
cdr3_aa: CALGDSAVVSYTF